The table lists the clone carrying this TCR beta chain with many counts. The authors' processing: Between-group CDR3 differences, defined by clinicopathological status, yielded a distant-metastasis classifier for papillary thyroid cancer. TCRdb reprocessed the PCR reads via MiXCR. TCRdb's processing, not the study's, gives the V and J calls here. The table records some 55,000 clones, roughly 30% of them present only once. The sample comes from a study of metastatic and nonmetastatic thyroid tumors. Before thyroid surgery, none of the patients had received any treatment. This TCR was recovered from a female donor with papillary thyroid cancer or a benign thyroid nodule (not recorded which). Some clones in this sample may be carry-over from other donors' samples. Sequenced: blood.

The CDR3 DNA sequence: TGTGCCAGCAGTTTAGACAGGGGGCGCCTACTTGGCTACACCTTC. Amino acid sequence: CASSLDRGRLLGYTF. The genes are TRBV27 and TRBJ1-2, with 10 bases matching TRBD1. J was trimmed by 7 bases and V by 2 bases; bases with no gene match: 7. There are 15 residues in the CDR3. From germline, CDR1 is MNHEY and CDR2 SMNVEV (reference sequence).